The present T cell receptor beta chain was sequenced within a study of blood T cell repertoires in COVID-19. About the research overall: COVID-19 samples, acute and convalescent, were from the United States, Italy and Spain.

The CDR3 runs 14 residues. V lost 4 bases, J lost 7 bases, and 8 bases stayed unmatched. From germline, CDR1 is KGHSH and CDR2 LQKENI. Methods used by the authors: Estimation of nucleated cell counts was performed using reference gene primer amplification. Only in-frame clones appear in the TCRdb table, and some are missing; sequencing was by immunoSEQ multiplex PCR. D and trimming were read from the DNA, whereas the V and J calls and clone size are those reported in that table. Of about 200,000 clones listed, around 80% were seen once; the top ten hold around 14%. The TCR originated in a human donor in a cohort sampled during active COVID-19. This rearrangement joins TRBV18 to TRBJ2-7; 9 bases agree with TRBD1. The specimen sequenced was peripheral blood. CDR3 in amino acids: CASSQGQGAREQYF. CDR3 nucleotides: TGTGCCAGCTCACAGGGACAGGGAGCTCGGGAGCAGTACTTC.